Below, 11 T cell receptor beta chains from the same sample are listed, as sequenced in a study of blood T cell repertoires in COVID-19. TCRdb keeps only in-frame clones here, not all; method: immunoSEQ multiplex PCR. This sample has hundreds of thousands of clones; 88% occur once, and the top ten carry 1.4% to 1.5%. The sequencing sample was made of PBMCs or T cells enriched from blood (not recorded which). Receptors originate from a young woman who had been exposed to COVID-19.

The chain has TRBV10-2 and TRBJ2-3; D gene ambiguous. The CDR3 has 13 residues. CDR1 and CDR2 (germline): WSHSY, SAAADI. V lost 9 bases and J 0 bases, leaving 10 bases between the germline ends. CDR3 nucleotides: TGCGCCAGTCTCTCGCTAAGCACAGATACGCAGTATTTT. Amino acid sequence: CASLSLSTDTQYF.

This clone was observed a handful of times. The CDR3 reads CASSLTRVAGVGEQFF. The DNA of the CDR3 is TGTGCCAGCAGCTTAACGAGGGTAGCGGGGGTGGGTGAGCAGTTCTTC. The rearrangement joins TRBV7-3 to TRBJ2-1; TRBD2 aligns across 9 bases. Germline CDR1 reads SGHTA; CDR2 reads FQGTGA. J was trimmed by 9 bases and V by 0 bases; bases with no gene match: 9. The CDR3 runs 16 residues.

This sequence joins TRBV24-1 and TRBJ2-3; D not certain. Germline CDR1 and CDR2: KGHDR and SFDVKD. The ends were cut back, 0 bases at V and 8 bases at J, with 8 bases in the middle. CDR3 length: 13 residues. In nucleotides, the CDR3 is TGTGCCACCAGTGATTTGGCGGCTGGTACGCAGTATTTT. It is translated as CATSDLAAGTQYF.

This clone appeared a single time. J is TRBJ1-2 and V is TRBV2; D is ambiguous. The germline V and J ends were trimmed by 3 bases and 3 bases, with 11 bases remaining between them. The CDR3 length is 14 residues. Germline V CDR1 and CDR2: SNHLY, FYNNEI. The CDR3 sequence is CASSEQEYYYGYTF. The CDR3 bases are TGTGCCAGCAGTGAGCAGGAATATTACTATGGCTACACCTTC.

The V call is TRBV10-3, the J call TRBJ1-2; TRBD1 aligns across 9 bases. CDR3 length equals 13 residues. The germline CDR1 and CDR2 sequences are ENHRY and SYGVKD. Unmatched junction bases numbered 7, after V lost 6 bases and J lost 8 bases. The CDR3 protein is CAIRQGAREGYTF. The CDR3 coding sequence is TGTGCCATCAGACAGGGGGCGAGGGAAGGCTACACCTTC.

V gene TRBV28 combines with J gene TRBJ1-1; D gene ambiguous. The CDR3 contains 12 residues. In germline, CDR1 is MDHEN, CDR2 SYDVKM. The V gene lost 6 bases and the J gene lost 8 bases, with 13 bases spanning the gap. The CDR3 protein is CASRESSREAFF. The CDR3 DNA reads TGTGCCAGCAGGGAGAGTAGCCGAGAAGCTTTCTTT.

This chain uses TRBV11-3 with TRBJ2-2; D uncertain. V lost 1 base to trimming and J lost 1 base, with 4 bases between them. Per the germline V gene, CDR1 is SGHNT and CDR2 is YENEEA. This CDR3 has 14 residues. The CDR3 is CASSLGGNTGELFF. For the CDR3, the DNA is TGTGCCAGCAGCTTAGGAGGGAACACCGGGGAGCTGTTTTTT.

The CDR3 reads CASMRQDYGYTF. The CDR3 bases are TGTGCCAGCATGCGGCAAGACTATGGCTACACCTTC. The gene calls are TRBV6-5 and TRBJ1-2, with D unclear. Germline V lookup: CDR1 MNHEY, CDR2 SVGAGI. Trimming took 7 bases from V and 3 from J, leaving 9 bases between them. The CDR3 totals 12 residues.

The rearrangement uses TRBV28 and TRBJ2-7, with D perhaps matching TRBD1 (5 bases). The V end lost 10 bases, the J end lost 1 base, and 11 bases lay between the germline ends. Germline loops: CDR1 MDHEN, CDR2 SYDVKM. This CDR3 contains 12 residues. The CDR3 bases are TGTGCCACCCGAGCAGGGTCCTACGAGCAGTACTTC. Amino acid sequence: CATRAGSYEQYF.

This chain connects TRBV28 to TRBJ1-6; tentatively, D is TRBD1 (6 bases). Trimming left V 7 bases short and J 13 bases short, with 26 bases between. From germline, CDR1 is MDHEN and CDR2 SYDVKM. There are 16 residues in the CDR3. The CDR3 sequence: CASTSGSVRGLRPLHF. In nucleotides, the CDR3 is TGTGCCAGCACCTCAGGTTCTGTCAGGGGCCTCAGGCCCCTCCACTTT.

This chain uses TRBV9 with TRBJ2-1, with a tentative D call TRBD2 (5 bases). CDR1 and CDR2 from the germline V gene are SGDLS and YYNGEE. V was clipped by 0 bases and J by 3 bases, with 10 bases between them. This CDR3 region has 15 residues. This chain's CDR3 is CASSVDFSVYNEQFF. Here the CDR3 DNA reads TGTGCCAGCAGCGTAGATTTTAGCGTCTACAATGAGCAGTTCTTC. Full variable domain (outside the CDR3, taken from reference TRBV9 and TRBJ2-1): DSGVTQTPKHLITATGQRVTLRCSPRSGDLSVYWYQQSLDQGLQFLIQYYNGEERAKGNILERFSAQQFPDLHSELNLSSLELGDSALYFCASSVDFSVYNEQFFGPGTRLTVL.